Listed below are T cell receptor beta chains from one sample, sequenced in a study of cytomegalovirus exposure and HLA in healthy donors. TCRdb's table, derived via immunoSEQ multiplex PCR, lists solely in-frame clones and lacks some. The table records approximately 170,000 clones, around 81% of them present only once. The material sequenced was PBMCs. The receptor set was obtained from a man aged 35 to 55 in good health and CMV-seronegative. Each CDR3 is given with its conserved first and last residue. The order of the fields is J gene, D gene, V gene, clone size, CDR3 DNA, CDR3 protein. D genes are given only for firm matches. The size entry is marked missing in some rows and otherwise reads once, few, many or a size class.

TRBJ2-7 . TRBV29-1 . TGCAGCGTCCGGGACACTCCCTACGAGCAGTACTTC CSVRDTPYEQYF
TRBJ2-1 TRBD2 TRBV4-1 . TGCGCCAGCAGCCAAGTCGTGGGGAGGGCGACGAATGAGCAGTTCTTC CASSQVVGRATNEQFF
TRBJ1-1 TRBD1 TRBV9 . TGTGCCAGCAGCTCCCGGACAGGAGTAAACACTGAAGCTTTCTTT CASSSRTGVNTEAFF
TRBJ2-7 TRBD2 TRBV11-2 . TGTGCCAGCAGCCCTCCCGGGGCGGGAGCGAGGGAGCAGTACTTC CASSPPGAGAREQYF
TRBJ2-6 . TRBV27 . TGTGCCAGCAGCCCTACTTCCTCTGGGGCCAACGTCCTGACTTTC CASSPTSSGANVLTF
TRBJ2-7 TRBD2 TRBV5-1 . TGCGCCAGCACCTTTGGAACGCTCGCGGGAGGAGAGAGCGAGCAGTACTTC CASTFGTLAGGESEQYF
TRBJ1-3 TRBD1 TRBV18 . TGTGCCAGCTCACCACCGGGTTCTCTAGGGGGCGCTGGAAACACCATATATTTT CASSPPGSLGGAGNTIYF
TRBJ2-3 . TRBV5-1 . TGCGCCAGCAGCTTGAGTAGCGATCGGTTCACAGATACGCAGTATTTT CASSLSSDRFTDTQYF
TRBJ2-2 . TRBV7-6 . TGTGCCAGCAGCACCAGGGGCCTTAACACCGGGGAGCTGTTTTTT CASSTRGLNTGELFF
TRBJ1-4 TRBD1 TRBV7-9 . TGTGCCAGCAGCACAGGGGCCTTAGAAAAACTGTTTTTT CASSTGALEKLFF
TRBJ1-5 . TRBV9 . TGTGCCAGCAGCGGGGGGCTTTGGCAGCCCCAGCATTTT CASSGGLWQPQHF
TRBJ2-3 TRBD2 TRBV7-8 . TGTGCCAGCAGCTTAGCCCCGACTAGCGGGTCGGCAGATACGCAGTATTTT CASSLAPTSGSADTQYF
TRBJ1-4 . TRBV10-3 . TGTGCCATCGGAAGGGGCTATACTAATGAAAAACTGTTTTTT CAIGRGYTNEKLFF
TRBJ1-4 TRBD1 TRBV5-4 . TGTGCCAGCAGCTTGACCGGACAGGGGGCCAGTGAAAAACTGTTTTTT CASSLTGQGASEKLFF
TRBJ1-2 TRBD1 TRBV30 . TGTGCCTCGAAAAGACAGGGGCTGTCCTCCAACTATGGCTACACCTTC CASKRQGLSSNYGYTF
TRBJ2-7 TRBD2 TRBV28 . TGTGCCAGCACCTCGGGACTAGCGGGAGGCTTCGAGCAGTACTTC CASTSGLAGGFEQYF
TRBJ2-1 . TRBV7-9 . TGTGCCAGCAGCTTATCCTATGAGCAGTTCTTC CASSLSYEQFF
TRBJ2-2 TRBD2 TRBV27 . TGTGCCAGCAGCGGACTAGCGGGAGTGGGCACCGGGGAGCTGTTTTTT CASSGLAGVGTGELFF
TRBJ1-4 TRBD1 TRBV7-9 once TGTGCCAGCAGTCAGACAGGGACTAATGAAAAACTGTTTTTT CASSQTGTNEKLFF
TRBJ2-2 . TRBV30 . TGTGCCTGGAGTGCCCGGGTGCGGGGAGCTGTTTTT CAWSARVRGAVF
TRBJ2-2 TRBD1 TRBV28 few TGTGCCAGCAGTTTTGGTGACAGGGTGGCCGGGGAGCTGTTTTTT CASSFGDRVAGELFF
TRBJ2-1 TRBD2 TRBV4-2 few TGTGCCAGCAGCCATATCCTCGGGACTAGCGGGACCGAGCAGTTCTTC CASSHILGTSGTEQFF
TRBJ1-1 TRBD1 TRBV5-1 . TGCGCCAGCAGCCCGGGGACAGGGCGAATTGATGAAGCTTTCTTT CASSPGTGRIDEAFF
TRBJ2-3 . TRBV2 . TGTGCCAGCAGTAGCGCGCAGGGAAGGGCAGATACGCAGTATTTT CASSSAQGRADTQYF
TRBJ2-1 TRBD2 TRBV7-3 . TGTGCCAGCAGCTTATGGCGATCCGGGACTACGAATGAGCAGTTCTTC CASSLWRSGTTNEQFF
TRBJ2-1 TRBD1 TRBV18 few TGTGCCCCCTTACAGGGGGTCTCCTACAATGAGCAGTTCTTC CAPLQGVSYNEQFF
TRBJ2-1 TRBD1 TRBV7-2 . TGTGCCAGCAGCTCACAGGGGGCCTACAATGAGCAGTTCTTC CASSSQGAYNEQFF
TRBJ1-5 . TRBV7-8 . TGTGCCAGCAGCTTAGGGAGACAGCCCCAGCATTTT CASSLGRQPQHF
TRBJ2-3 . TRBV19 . TGTGCCAGTAGTCCTCTTAGCGTGGCCGGCGCAGATACGCAGTATTTT CASSPLSVAGADTQYF
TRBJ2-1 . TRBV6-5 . TGTGCCAGCAGTTACGGGACTCCATTAAACTACAATGAGCAGTTCTTC CASSYGTPLNYNEQFF
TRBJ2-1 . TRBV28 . TGTGCCAGCAGTTTAATCAGAAGCTCCTACAATGAGCAGTTCTTC CASSLIRSSYNEQFF
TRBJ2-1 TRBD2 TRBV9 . TGTGCCAGCAGCGTAGAGGGAGCACTAGCGGAGGACAATGAGCAGTTCTTC CASSVEGALAEDNEQFF
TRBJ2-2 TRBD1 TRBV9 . TGTGCCAGCGCCCACTCCCGGGACAGGGGTGTTGGAACCGGGGAGCTGTTTTTT CASAHSRDRGVGTGELFF
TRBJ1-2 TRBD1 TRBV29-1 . TGCAGCGTTGACTTCGGACAGGGTGCATCGGAAGGCTACACCTTC CSVDFGQGASEGYTF
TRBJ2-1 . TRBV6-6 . TGTGCCAGCAGTTCCGGACAGATTTCCTACAATGAGCAGTTCTTC CASSSGQISYNEQFF
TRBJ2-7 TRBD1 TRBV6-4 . TGTGCCAGCAGTCGTACAGGGGTTCCCTACGAGCAGTACTTC CASSRTGVPYEQYF
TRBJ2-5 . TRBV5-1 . TGCGCCAGCAGCTCAACTAGAAATCAAGAGACCCAGTACTTC CASSSTRNQETQYF
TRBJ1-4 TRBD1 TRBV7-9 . TGTGCCAGCAGCTTAAGGACCGACAGGGGAAATGAAAAACTGTTTTTT CASSLRTDRGNEKLFF
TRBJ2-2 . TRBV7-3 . TGTGCCAGCAGCTTAATGTCGGCCAGCGGGACCGGGGAGCTGTTTTTT CASSLMSASGTGELFF
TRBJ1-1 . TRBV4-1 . TGCGCCAGCAGTCCCCTCTTTGGGGGGAGCACTGAAGCTTTCTTT CASSPLFGGSTEAFF